These T cell receptor beta chains were read from a single sample in a study of CD8 T cells in Susac syndrome. TCRdb reanalysed the immunoSEQ multiplex PCR reads using MiXCR and keeps one entry per CDR3 protein. The sample includes 150,000 to 200,000 distinct CDR3 sequences, under 95% of them seen just once. The sequencing sample was made of CD4+ T cells from PBMCs. The receptors originated from a human donor with multiple sclerosis. Each CDR3 is given with its conserved first and last residue. The D gene is left open where the match is weak.

>TRBV6-6|.
CASSYSAAELAYEQYF
>TRBV28|.
CASSFSVGQPQHF
>TRBV7-2|TRBD2
CASRLASSYNEQFF
>TRBV20-1|.
CSARDQGAGTEAFF
>TRBV3-1|.
CASSPTGPLQFF
>TRBV24-1|TRBD2
CATSDPTSANTGELFF
>TRBV27|.
CASSSLDPYRTQYF
>TRBV20-1|.
CSALGQHGGGELFF
>TRBV20-1|.
CSARVRGDGTQYF
>TRBV20-1|.
CSARVAGVTEAFF
>TRBV4-3|.
CASSRGRGNEQFF
>TRBV10-3|TRBD1
CAINRDREGSGANVLTF
>TRBV12-3/TRBV12-4|.
CASRTRWTGELFF
>TRBV20-1|.
CSAWTEGPQNGYTF
>TRBV6-6|.
CASSYTPEAGELFF
>TRBV12-3/TRBV12-4|.
CASSIGGRDEQFF